These T cell receptor beta chains were read from a single sample in a study of T cells in Graves' hyperthyroidism and ophthalmopathy. Via MiXCR, TCRdb re-called the multiplex PCR reads, giving one row per CDR3 protein. This table has about 480,000 distinct CDR3 sequences, under 15% appearing once. The sample was blood. These receptors all come from a woman aged 18-30 years with Graves' hyperthyroidism. The conserved cysteine and the conserved F or W are not part of the CDR3 here. Fields, in order: V gene, clone size, J gene, CDR3 protein. Clone size is given for some rows only: seen once, a few or many times, or a class if the clone is expanded.

V: TRBV20-1; size: many; J: TRBJ1-5; CDR3: SATHGYYSNQPQH
V: TRBV5-1; size: many; J: TRBJ1-2; CDR3: ASSLARRGSAGYT
V: TRBV11-3; size: many; J: TRBJ1-4; CDR3: ASSPWGEKLF
V: TRBV10-2; size: few; J: TRBJ1-1; CDR3: ASSGGRANTEAF
V: TRBV12-3/TRBV12-4; size: many; J: TRBJ1-1; CDR3: ASSFDENTEAF
V: TRBV9; size: many; J: TRBJ1-1; CDR3: ASSVGESTEAF
V: TRBV29-1; size: few; J: TRBJ2-5; CDR3: SVADGETQY
V: TRBV6-1; size: -; J: TRBJ2-7; CDR3: ASSRIRGGEQY
V: TRBV9; size: -; J: TRBJ1-3; CDR3: ASSVGEGGAGNTIY
V: TRBV20-1; size: many; J: TRBJ2-2; CDR3: SASGGASQRELF
V: TRBV20-1; size: many; J: TRBJ2-3; CDR3: SATGISTDTQY
V: TRBV2; size: many; J: TRBJ1-1; CDR3: ASRGGGGTEAF
V: TRBV6-5; size: few; J: TRBJ1-3; CDR3: ASSYTGTGKNTIY
V: TRBV25-1; size: many; J: TRBJ2-2; CDR3: ASSRTGTNTGELF
V: TRBV19; size: few; J: TRBJ2-1; CDR3: ASEQPGQGFYNEQF
V: TRBV28; size: many; J: TRBJ1-2; CDR3: ASSSTYYGYT
V: TRBV24-1; size: many; J: TRBJ1-4; CDR3: APEGQVYEKLF
V: TRBV29-1; size: many; J: TRBJ1-1; CDR3: SAGAGGMNTEAF
V: TRBV13; size: many; J: TRBJ2-1; CDR3: ASSLTAGGGPSDPYNEQF
V: TRBV6-2/TRBV6-3; size: many; J: TRBJ2-1; CDR3: ASSYPTESRNEQF
V: TRBV10-3; size: many; J: TRBJ1-5; CDR3: AINDPGRNQPQH
V: TRBV11-2; size: many; J: TRBJ2-2; CDR3: ASRRQGVNTGELF
V: TRBV11-2; size: many; J: TRBJ1-1; CDR3: ASSAWTGRRDAF
V: TRBV29-1; size: many; J: TRBJ2-5; CDR3: SVRRDRGPETQY
V: TRBV6-1; size: many; J: TRBJ2-3; CDR3: ASSRLAGGGDTQY
V: TRBV6-1; size: -; J: TRBJ1-1; CDR3: ASRPGTGFEAF
V: TRBV12-3/TRBV12-4; size: many; J: TRBJ2-1; CDR3: ASSPGQGAYEQF
V: TRBV6-1; size: many; J: TRBJ2-3; CDR3: ASAGTDTQY
V: TRBV12-3/TRBV12-4; size: -; J: TRBJ1-2; CDR3: ASSNRKLNGYT
V: TRBV27; size: many; J: TRBJ2-7; CDR3: ASSRGTGSYEQY
V: TRBV12-3/TRBV12-4; size: many; J: TRBJ2-2; CDR3: ASSLRQNTGELF
V: TRBV12-3/TRBV12-4; size: many; J: TRBJ1-1; CDR3: ASSLAWSRNTEAF
V: TRBV10-3; size: many; J: TRBJ2-7; CDR3: AISFDPAYEQY
V: TRBV29-1; size: -; J: TRBJ2-1; CDR3: SAPGLEYNEQF
V: TRBV20-1; size: few; J: TRBJ2-3; CDR3: SARGTSGRRTDTQY
V: TRBV6-1; size: -; J: TRBJ2-3; CDR3: ASSSGTGAMIDTQY
V: TRBV10-3; size: -; J: TRBJ2-7; CDR3: ASSEANRGDEQY
V: TRBV19; size: -; J: TRBJ2-1; CDR3: ASTSGGTTSHFSYNEQF
V: TRBV6-1; size: few; J: TRBJ1-2; CDR3: ASSRRGTYGYT
V: TRBV12-3/TRBV12-4; size: many; J: TRBJ2-5; CDR3: ASSPAGGGETQY
V: TRBV5-1; size: many; J: TRBJ2-3; CDR3: ASSTGTSGSTDTQY
V: TRBV5-1; size: many; J: TRBJ1-2; CDR3: ASSLGQLVEAGYT
V: TRBV20-1; size: -; J: TRBJ1-1; CDR3: SARGTDLNTEAF
V: TRBV3-1; size: few; J: TRBJ2-7; CDR3: ASSPSAGLDEQY
V: TRBV7-3; size: many; J: TRBJ2-1; CDR3: ASSLQESAGEQF
V: TRBV9; size: many; J: TRBJ2-1; CDR3: ASSVMGTSSYNEQF
V: TRBV4-1; size: -; J: TRBJ1-1; CDR3: ASSQAGTGEFSMNTEAF
V: TRBV2; size: many; J: TRBJ1-4; CDR3: ASSEPGQGNEKLF
V: TRBV5-1; size: -; J: TRBJ2-5; CDR3: ASSLRYSEQETQY
V: TRBV4-1; size: many; J: TRBJ2-7; CDR3: ASSQGQTTSYEQY